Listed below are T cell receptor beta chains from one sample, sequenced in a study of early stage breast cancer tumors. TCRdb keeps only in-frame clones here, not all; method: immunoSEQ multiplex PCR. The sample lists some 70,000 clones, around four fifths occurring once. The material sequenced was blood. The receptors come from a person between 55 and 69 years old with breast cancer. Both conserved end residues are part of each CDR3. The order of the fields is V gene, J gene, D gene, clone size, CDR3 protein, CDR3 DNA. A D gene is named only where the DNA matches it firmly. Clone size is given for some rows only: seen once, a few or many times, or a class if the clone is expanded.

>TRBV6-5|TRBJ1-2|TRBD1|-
CATGDRVGGYTF
TGTGCCACCGGGGACAGGGTCGGTGGCTACACCTTC
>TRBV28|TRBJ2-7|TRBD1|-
CASSLAQGAYYEQYF
TGTGCCAGCAGTTTAGCACAGGGGGCTTACTACGAGCAGTACTTC
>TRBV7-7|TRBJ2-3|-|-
CASSWAPGDTQYF
TGTGCTAGCAGCTGGGCCCCCGGAGATACGCAGTATTTT
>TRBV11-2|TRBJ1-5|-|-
CASSFEADTPTPQHF
TGTGCCAGCAGCTTTGAAGCCGATACCCCAACGCCCCAGCATTTT
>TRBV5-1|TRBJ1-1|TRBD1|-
CASSVTGGGEAFF
TGCGCCAGCAGCGTAACAGGGGGGGGTGAAGCTTTCTTT
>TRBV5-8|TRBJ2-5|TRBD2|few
CASSSGTRGGETQYF
TGTGCCAGCAGCTCCGGGACTAGGGGTGGGGAGACCCAGTACTTC
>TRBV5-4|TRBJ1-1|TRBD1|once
CASSRDTGVRTEAFF
TGTGCCAGCAGCCGCGATACAGGGGTGAGAACTGAAGCTTTCTTT
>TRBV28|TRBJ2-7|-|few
CATYPTGRNEQYF
TGTGCCACCTACCCAACAGGGCGAAACGAGCAGTACTTC
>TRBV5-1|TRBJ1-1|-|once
CASSLEGRGDHEAFF
TGCGCCAGCAGCTTGGAGGGTAGGGGGGACCATGAAGCTTTCTTT
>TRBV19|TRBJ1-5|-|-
CASSIGFRQPQHF
TGTGCCAGTAGTATAGGGTTTAGGCAGCCCCAGCATTTT
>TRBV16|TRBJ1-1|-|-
CASSQSAGGREAFF
TGTGCCAGCAGCCAATCGGCGGGGGGGCGAGAAGCTTTCTTT
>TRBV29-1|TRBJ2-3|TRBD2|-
CRGGNTDTQYF
TGCAGGGGAGGGAACACAGATACGCAGTATTTT
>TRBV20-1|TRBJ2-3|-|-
CSAGTDTQYF
TGCAGTGCTGGTACCGATACGCAGTATTTT
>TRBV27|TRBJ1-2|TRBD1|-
CASSPWTGHDGYTF
TGTGCCAGCAGTCCATGGACAGGTCACGATGGCTACACCTTC
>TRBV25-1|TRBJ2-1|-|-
CASRTFVGEQFF
TGTGCCAGCAGGACGTTCGTAGGTGAGCAGTTCTTC
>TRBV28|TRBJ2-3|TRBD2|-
CASSPGGYYTDTQYF
TGTGCCAGCAGTCCGGGGGGATATTACACAGATACGCAGTATTTT
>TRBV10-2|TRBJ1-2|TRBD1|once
CASSGTGVDGYGYTF
TGCGCCAGCAGTGGGACAGGGGTGGACGGTTATGGCTACACCTTC
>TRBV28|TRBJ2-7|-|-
CASKGGIYEQYF
TGTGCCAGCAAGGGGGGAATCTACGAGCAGTACTTC
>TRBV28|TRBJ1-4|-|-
CASSLGGAREKLFF
TGTGCCAGCAGCCTTGGGGGGGCGCGGGAAAAACTGTTTTTT
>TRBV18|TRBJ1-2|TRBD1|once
CASSPLDRALGGYTF
TGTGCCAGCTCACCGCTGGACAGGGCTTTAGGTGGCTACACCTTC
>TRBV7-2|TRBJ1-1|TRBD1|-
CASSFTGTGKVNTEAFF
TGTGCCAGCAGCTTCACCGGGACAGGGAAGGTGAACACTGAAGCTTTCTTT
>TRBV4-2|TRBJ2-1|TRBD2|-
CASSQALADYNEQFF
TGTGCCAGCAGCCAAGCACTAGCGGACTACAATGAGCAGTTCTTC
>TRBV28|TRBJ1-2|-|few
CASTLDGNYGYTF
TGTGCCAGCACCCTGGACGGCAACTATGGCTACACCTTC
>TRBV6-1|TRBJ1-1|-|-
CASIGTRGGGTEAFF
TGTGCCAGCATTGGGACGCGTGGGGGCGGCACTGAAGCTTTCTTT
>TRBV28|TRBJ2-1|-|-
CASSGGLPLEQFF
TGTGCCAGCAGTGGGGGGCTCCCTCTCGAGCAGTTCTTC
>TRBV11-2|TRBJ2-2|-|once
CASSPSYNTGELFF
TGTGCCAGCAGCCCAAGCTATAACACCGGGGAGCTGTTTTTT
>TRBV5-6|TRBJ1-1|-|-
CASSWTVMNTEAFF
TGTGCCAGCAGCTGGACAGTTATGAACACTGAAGCTTTCTTT
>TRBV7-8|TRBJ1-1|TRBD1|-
CASSLPGTVRRAFF
TGTGCCAGCAGCTTACCCGGGACAGTTAGGAGAGCTTTCTTT
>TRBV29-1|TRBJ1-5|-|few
CSVAGSTNQPQHF
TGCAGTGTAGCCGGGAGCACGAATCAGCCCCAGCATTTT
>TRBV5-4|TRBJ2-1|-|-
CASSLGDAYNEQFF
TGTGCCAGCAGCTTGGGGGACGCCTACAATGAGCAGTTCTTC
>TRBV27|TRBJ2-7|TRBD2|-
CASRRTGGFPYEQYF
TGTGCCAGCAGACGTACGGGGGGTTTCCCCTACGAGCAGTACTTC
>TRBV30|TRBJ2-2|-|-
CAWSRKVSKATGELFF
TGTGCCTGGAGTAGAAAGGTGTCGAAGGCCACCGGGGAGCTGTTTTTT
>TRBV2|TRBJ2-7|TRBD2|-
CASSSLAGVEEQYF
TGTGCCAGCAGTAGTCTAGCGGGAGTCGAGGAGCAGTACTTC
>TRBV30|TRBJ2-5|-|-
CALTRGRAKETQYF
TGTGCCTTGACTCGGGGACGGGCTAAAGAGACCCAGTACTTC
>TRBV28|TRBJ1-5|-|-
CASRVGHLRYQPQHF
TGTGCCAGCAGGGTGGGCCATTTACGATATCAGCCCCAGCATTTT
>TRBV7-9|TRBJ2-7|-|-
CASSLSGTYEQYF
TGTGCCAGCAGCTTGTCCGGGACCTACGAGCAGTACTTC
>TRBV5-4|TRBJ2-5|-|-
CASSPRLTNQETQYF
TGTGCCAGCAGCCCGCGGCTGACAAATCAAGAGACCCAGTACTTC